These 5 T cell receptor beta chains originate from one sample sequenced in a study of lymphopenia after photon versus proton radiotherapy. Repertoires were generated with immunoSEQ multiplex PCR, while TCRdb's copy carries only in-frame clones and drops some. The repertoire includes 55,000 to 70,000 clones, about nine tenths of them detected once, and 9.5% to 14% sits in the top ten. The sample in question was peripheral blood, obtained from a patient treated with proton-based radiotherapy. The receptors here all came from a man older than 75 with esophageal cancer.

DNA for the CDR3: TGCGCCAGCAGCCAAGACTATCGGCCCACTGAAGCTTTCTTT. Translated, it gives CASSQDYRPTEAFF. The chain has TRBV4-3 and TRBJ1-1; unclear D gene. Germline CDR1 is LGHNA and CDR2 is YSLEER. The CDR3 length is 14 residues. V lost 0 bases and J lost 4, with 9 bases in between.

The chain employs TRBV19 and TRBJ1-5; TRBD1 agrees at 7 bases. CDR1 is LNHDA, CDR2 SQIVND, per germline (reference sequence). V was pared by 3 bases and J by 2 bases, with 1 base of the junction left unmatched. This CDR3 region has 14 residues. CDR3 residues: CASSIQGGNQPQHF. The CDR3 region has the DNA TGTGCCAGTAGTATCCAGGGGGGCAATCAGCCCCAGCATTTT.

CDR3 region: CAWSRSVEKLFF. The CDR3 DNA reads TGTGCCTGGAGTAGGTCGGTGGAAAAACTGTTTTTT. This chain connects TRBV30 to TRBJ1-4; D call uncertain. CDR3 size: 12 residues. From germline, CDR1 is GTSNPN and CDR2 SVGIG (reference sequence). V was clipped by 2 bases and J by 8 bases, with 9 bases between them.

This chain uses TRBV7-9 with TRBJ1-3; D remains unclear. Germline V CDR1 and CDR2: SEHNR, FQNEAQ (reference sequence). Deletions cut 3 bases from V and 4 bases from J, with 4 bases between. CDR3 length equals 12 residues. CDR3 nucleotide sequence: TGTGCCAGCAGCTTTTCCGGAAACACCATATATTTT. The encoded protein is CASSFSGNTIYF.

This sequence joins TRBV11-2 and TRBJ1-6; perhaps TRBD1 as D (5 bases). Trimming removed 4 bases at V and 9 bases at J, with 16 bases between. The CDR3 consists of 15 residues. CDR1 and CDR2 from the germline V gene are SGHAT and FQNNGV. In DNA, the CDR3 is TGTGCCAGCAGCTCGGAGGGGCAGCCTTTTTCACCCCTCCACTTT. The encoded protein is CASSSEGQPFSPLHF.